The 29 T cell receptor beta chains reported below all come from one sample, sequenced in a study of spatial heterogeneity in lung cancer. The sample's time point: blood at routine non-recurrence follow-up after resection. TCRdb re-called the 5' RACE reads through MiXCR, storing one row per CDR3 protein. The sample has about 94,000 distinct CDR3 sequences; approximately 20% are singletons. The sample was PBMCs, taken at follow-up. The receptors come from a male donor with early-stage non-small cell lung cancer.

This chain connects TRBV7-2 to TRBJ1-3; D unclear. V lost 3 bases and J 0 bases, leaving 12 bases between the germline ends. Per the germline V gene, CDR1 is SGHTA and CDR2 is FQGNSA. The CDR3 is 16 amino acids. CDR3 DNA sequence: TGTGCCAGCAGCTTCCCCTTGGGCAGCTCTGGAAACACCATATATTTT. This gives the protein CASSFPLGSSGNTIYF.

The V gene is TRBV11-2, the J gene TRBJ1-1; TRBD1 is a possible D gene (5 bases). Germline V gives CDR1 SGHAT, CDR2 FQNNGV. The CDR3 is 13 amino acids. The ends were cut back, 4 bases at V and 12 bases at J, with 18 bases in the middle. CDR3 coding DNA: TGTGCCAGCAGCTGGGGGGGTTACAAAGGGCCTTTCTTT. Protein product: CASSWGGYKGPFF. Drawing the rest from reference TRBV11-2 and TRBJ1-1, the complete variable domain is EAGVAQSPRYKIIEKRQSVAFWCNPISGHATLYWYQQILGQGPKLLIQFQNNGVVDDSQLPKDRFSAERLKGVDSTLKIQPAKLEDSAVYLCASSWGGYKGPFFGQGTRLTVV.

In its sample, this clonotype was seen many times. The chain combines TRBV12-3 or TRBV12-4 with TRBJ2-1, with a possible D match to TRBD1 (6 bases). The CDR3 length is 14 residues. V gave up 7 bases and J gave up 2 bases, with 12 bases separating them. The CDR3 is CASNSDSPYNEQFF. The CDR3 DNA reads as TGTGCCAGCAATTCGGACAGCCCCTACAATGAGCAGTTCTTC.

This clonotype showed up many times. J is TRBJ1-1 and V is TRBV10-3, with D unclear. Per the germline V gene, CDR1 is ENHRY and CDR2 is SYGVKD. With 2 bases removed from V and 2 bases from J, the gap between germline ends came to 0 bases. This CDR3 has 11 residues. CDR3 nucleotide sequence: TGTGCCATCAGTGAGAACACTGAAGCTTTCTTT. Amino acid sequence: CAISENTEAFF.

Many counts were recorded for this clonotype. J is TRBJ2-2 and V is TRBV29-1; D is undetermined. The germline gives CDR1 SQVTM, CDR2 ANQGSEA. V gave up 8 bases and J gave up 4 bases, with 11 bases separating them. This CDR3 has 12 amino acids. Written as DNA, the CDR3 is TGCAGCTTCCGCACCTCCACCGGGGAGCTGTTTTTT. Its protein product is CSFRTSTGELFF.

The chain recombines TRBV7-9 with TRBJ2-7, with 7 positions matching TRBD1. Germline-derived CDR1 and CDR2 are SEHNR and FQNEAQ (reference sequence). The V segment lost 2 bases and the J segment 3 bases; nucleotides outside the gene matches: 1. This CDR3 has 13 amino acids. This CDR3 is CASSLRQGYEQYV. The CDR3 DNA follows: TGTGCCAGCAGCTTAAGACAGGGCTACGAGCAGTACGTC.

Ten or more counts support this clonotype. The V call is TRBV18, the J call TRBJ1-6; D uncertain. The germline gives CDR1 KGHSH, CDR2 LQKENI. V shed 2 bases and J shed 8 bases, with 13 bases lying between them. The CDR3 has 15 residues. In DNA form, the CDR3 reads TGTGCCAGCTCACCAGTGGGAGACGGTGATTCACCCCTCCACTTT. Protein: CASSPVGDGDSPLHF. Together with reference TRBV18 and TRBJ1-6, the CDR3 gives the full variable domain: NAGVMQNPRHLVRRRGQEARLRCSPMKGHSHVYWYRQLPEEGLKFMVYLQKENIIDESGMPKERFSAEFPKEGPSILRIQQVVRGDSAAYFCASSPVGDGDSPLHFGNGTRLTVT.

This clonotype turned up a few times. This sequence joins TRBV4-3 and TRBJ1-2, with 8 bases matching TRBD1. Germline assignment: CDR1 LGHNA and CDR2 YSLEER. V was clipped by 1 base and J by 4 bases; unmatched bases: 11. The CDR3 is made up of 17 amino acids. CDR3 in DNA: TGCGCCAGCAGCCAAGCTCCGGGACAGGTGAGGAGCTATGGCTACACCTTC. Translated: CASSQAPGQVRSYGYTF.

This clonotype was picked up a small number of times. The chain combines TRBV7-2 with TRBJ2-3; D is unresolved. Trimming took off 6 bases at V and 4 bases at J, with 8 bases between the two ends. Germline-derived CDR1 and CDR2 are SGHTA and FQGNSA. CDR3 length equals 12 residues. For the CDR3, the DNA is TGTGCCAGCAGAACAGACTCAGATACGCAGTATTTT. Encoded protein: CASRTDSDTQYF.

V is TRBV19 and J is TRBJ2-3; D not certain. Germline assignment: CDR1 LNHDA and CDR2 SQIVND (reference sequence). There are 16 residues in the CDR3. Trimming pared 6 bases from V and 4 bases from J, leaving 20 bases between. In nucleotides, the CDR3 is TGTGCCAGTAGGGGCACGCAGGCGGCAGTGCCAGATACGCAGTATTTT. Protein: CASRGTQAAVPDTQYF.

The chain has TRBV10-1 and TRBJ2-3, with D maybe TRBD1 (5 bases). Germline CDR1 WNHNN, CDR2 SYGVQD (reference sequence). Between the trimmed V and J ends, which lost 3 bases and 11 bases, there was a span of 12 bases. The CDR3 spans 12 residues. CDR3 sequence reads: CASSERDSRQYF. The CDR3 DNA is TGCGCCAGCAGTGAACGTGACAGCCGGCAGTATTTT.

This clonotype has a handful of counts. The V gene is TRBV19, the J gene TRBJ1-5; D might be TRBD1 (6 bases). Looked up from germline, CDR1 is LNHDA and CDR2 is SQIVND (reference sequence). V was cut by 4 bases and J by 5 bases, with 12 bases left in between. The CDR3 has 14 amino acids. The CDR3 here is CASSTGQRDQPQHF. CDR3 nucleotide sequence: TGTGCCAGTAGTACCGGACAGCGAGATCAGCCCCAGCATTTT.

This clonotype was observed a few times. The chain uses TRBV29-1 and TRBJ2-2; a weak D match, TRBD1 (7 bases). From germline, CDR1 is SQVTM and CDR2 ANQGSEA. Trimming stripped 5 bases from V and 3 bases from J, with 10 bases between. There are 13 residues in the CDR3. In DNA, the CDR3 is TGCAGCGTTCGCGGGACAGACACCGGGGAGCTGTTTTTT. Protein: CSVRGTDTGELFF.

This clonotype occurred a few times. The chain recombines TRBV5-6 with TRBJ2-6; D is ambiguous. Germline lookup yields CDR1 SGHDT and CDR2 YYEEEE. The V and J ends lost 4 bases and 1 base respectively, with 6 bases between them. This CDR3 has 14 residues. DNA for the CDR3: TGTGCCAGCAGCGGGGTATCTGGGGCCAACGTCCTGACTTTC. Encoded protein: CASSGVSGANVLTF.

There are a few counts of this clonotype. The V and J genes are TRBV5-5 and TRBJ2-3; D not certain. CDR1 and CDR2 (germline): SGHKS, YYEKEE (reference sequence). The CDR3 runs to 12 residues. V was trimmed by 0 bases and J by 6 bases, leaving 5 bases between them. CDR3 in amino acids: CASSLGIDTQYF. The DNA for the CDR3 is TGTGCCAGCAGCTTGGGCATTGATACGCAGTATTTT. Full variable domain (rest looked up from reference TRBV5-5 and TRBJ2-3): DAGVTQSPTHLIKTRGQQVTLRCSPISGHKSVSWYQQVLGQGPQFIFQYYEKEERGRGNFPDRFSARQFPNYSSELNVNALLLGDSALYLCASSLGIDTQYFGPGTRLTVL.

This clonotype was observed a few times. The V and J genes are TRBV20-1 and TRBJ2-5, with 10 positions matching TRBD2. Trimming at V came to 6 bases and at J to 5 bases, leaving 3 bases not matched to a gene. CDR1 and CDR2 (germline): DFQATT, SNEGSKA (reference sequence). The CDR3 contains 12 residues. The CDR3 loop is CSAIAGGETQYF. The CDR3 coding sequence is TGCAGTGCAATAGCGGGAGGCGAGACCCAGTACTTC.

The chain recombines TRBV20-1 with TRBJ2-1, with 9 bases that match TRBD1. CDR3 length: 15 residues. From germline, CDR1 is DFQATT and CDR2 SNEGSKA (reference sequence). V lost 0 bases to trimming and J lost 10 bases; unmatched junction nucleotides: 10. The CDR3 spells CSARDRGTGLREQFF. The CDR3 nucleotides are TGCAGTGCTAGAGATCGTGGGACAGGGTTGCGAGAGCAGTTCTTC.

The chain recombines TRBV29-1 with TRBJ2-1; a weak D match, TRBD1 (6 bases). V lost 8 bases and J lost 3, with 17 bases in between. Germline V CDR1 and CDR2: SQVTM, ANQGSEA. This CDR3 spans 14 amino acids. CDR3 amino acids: CSSCAWTDYNEQFF. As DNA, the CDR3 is TGCAGCTCTTGCGCGTGGACAGACTACAATGAGCAGTTCTTC.

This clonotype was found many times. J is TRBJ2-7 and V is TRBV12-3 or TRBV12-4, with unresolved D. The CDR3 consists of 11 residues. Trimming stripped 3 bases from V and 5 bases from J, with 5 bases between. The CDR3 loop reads CASSFTDEQYF. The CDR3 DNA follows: TGTGCCAGCAGTTTTACGGACGAGCAGTACTTC.

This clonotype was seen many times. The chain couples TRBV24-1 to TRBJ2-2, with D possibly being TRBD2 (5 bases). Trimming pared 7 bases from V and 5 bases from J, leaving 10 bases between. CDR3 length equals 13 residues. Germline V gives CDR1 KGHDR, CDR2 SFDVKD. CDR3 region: CATREGGTGELFF. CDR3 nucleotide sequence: TGTGCCACCAGGGAAGGAGGAACCGGGGAGCTGTTTTTT.

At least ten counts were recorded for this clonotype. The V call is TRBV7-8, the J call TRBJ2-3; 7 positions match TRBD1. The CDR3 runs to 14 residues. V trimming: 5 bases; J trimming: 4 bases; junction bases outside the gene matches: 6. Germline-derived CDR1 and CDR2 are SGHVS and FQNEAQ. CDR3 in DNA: TGTGCCAGCAGCGACAGGGTTCGTGCAGATACGCAGTATTTT. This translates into CASSDRVRADTQYF.

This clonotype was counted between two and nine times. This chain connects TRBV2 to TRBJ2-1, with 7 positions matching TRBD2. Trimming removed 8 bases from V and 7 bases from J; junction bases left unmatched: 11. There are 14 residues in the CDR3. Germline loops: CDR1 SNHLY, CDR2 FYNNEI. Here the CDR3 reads CASVPGLVGNEQFF. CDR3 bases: TGTGCCAGCGTTCCCGGACTAGTTGGAAATGAGCAGTTCTTC.

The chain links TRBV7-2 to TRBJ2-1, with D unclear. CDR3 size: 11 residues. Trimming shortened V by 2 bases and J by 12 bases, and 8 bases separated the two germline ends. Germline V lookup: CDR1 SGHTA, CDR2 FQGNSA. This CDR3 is CASSLNLGQFF. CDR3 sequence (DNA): TGTGCCAGCAGCTTAAATTTAGGGCAGTTCTTC.

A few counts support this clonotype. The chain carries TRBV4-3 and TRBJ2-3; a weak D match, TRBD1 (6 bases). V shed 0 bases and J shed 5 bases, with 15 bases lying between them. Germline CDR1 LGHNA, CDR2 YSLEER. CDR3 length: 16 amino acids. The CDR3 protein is CASSQEETGDEDTQYF. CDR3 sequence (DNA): TGCGCCAGCAGCCAAGAAGAGACAGGAGATGAAGATACGCAGTATTTT.

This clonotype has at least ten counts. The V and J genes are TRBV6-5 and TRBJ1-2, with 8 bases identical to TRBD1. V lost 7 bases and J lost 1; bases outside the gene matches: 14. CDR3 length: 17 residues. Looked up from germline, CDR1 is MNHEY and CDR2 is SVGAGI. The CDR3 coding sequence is TGTGCCAGCACCAAACTAGGACAGGGCGTCCTTAACTATGGCTACACCTTC. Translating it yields CASTKLGQGVLNYGYTF.

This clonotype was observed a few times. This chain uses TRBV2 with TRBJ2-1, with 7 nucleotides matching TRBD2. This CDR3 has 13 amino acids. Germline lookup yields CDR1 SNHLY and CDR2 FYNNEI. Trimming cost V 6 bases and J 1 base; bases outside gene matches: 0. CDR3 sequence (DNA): TGTGCCAGCAGACTAGCGTCCTACAATGAGCAGTTCTTC. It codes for CASRLASYNEQFF. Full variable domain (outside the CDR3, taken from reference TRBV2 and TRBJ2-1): EPEVTQTPSHQVTQMGQEVILRCVPISNHLYFYWYRQILGQKVEFLVSFYNNEISEKSEIFDDQFSVERPDGSNFTLKIRSTKLEDSAMYFCASRLASYNEQFFGPGTRLTVL.

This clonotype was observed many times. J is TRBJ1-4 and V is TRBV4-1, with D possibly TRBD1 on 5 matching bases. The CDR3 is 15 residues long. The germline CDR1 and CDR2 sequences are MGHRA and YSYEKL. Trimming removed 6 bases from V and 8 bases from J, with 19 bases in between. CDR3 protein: CASSRDQGRGEKLFF. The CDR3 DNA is TGCGCCAGCAGTCGAGATCAGGGACGAGGAGAAAAACTGTTTTTT.

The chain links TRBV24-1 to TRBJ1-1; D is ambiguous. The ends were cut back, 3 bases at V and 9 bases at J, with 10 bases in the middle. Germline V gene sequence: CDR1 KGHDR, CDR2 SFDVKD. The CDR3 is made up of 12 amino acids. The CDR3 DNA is TGTGCCACCAGTGATCAGTCGGCTAAAGCTTTCTTT. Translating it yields CATSDQSAKAFF.

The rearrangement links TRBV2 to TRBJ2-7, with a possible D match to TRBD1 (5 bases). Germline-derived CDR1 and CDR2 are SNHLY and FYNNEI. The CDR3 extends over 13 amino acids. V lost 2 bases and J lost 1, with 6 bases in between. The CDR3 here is CASSETGSYEQYF. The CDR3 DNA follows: TGTGCCAGCAGTGAAACAGGATCCTACGAGCAGTACTTC.